Each of the 6 T cell receptor beta chains below was sequenced from the same sample in a study of CD8 T cells in Susac syndrome. Random hexamers primed reverse transcription of 0.5 to 1 ug RNA. MiXCR, applied by TCRdb to the immunoSEQ multiplex PCR reads, yields one record per CDR3 protein. The sample gives approximately 170,000 distinct CDR3 sequences, roughly 94% of which show up once; approximately 0.075% is in the top ten. Sample: CD4+ T cells from PBMCs. These receptors came from a human donor in good health.

This clonotype has more than one count but fewer than ten. J is TRBJ2-7 and V is TRBV6-6, with no clear D. Trimming shortened V by 6 bases and J by 4 bases, and 10 bases separated the two germline ends. CDR1 and CDR2 (germline): MNHNY, SVGAGI (reference sequence). The CDR3 covers 12 residues. The CDR3 loop is CASSPPSYEQYF. CDR3 coding DNA: TGTGCCAGCAGCCCACCGTCTTACGAGCAGTACTTC.

This chain uses TRBV9 with TRBJ2-3; D may correspond to TRBD1 or TRBD2 (5 bases each). Deletions cut 4 bases from V and 0 bases from J, with 15 bases between. There are 16 residues in the CDR3. Germline loops: CDR1 SGDLS, CDR2 YYNGEE. The CDR3 DNA reads as TGTGCCAGCAGCCCCCGAGGGGCCGATAGCACAGATACGCAGTATTTT. The encoded protein is CASSPRGADSTDTQYF.

The genes are TRBV20-1 and TRBJ2-7; possible D gene TRBD1, 6 bases. The CDR3 runs 13 residues. V lost 3 bases, J lost 4 bases, and 13 bases lay in between. Germline-derived CDR1 and CDR2 are DFQATT and SNEGSKA (reference sequence). The CDR3 coding sequence is TGCAGTGCTAGTCAGGGGCGCGTGTACGAGCAGTACTTC. It encodes CSASQGRVYEQYF.

The genes are TRBV5-6 and TRBJ1-2; D not resolved. V was clipped by 4 bases and J by 5 bases, with 15 bases between them. Germline V gives CDR1 SGHDT, CDR2 YYEEEE. CDR3 length equals 14 residues. The CDR3 loop is CASSPANRDYGYTF. The CDR3 DNA sequence: TGTGCCAGCAGCCCCGCGAACCGGGATTATGGCTACACCTTC.

The chain has TRBV18 and TRBJ1-5; possible D gene TRBD1, 6 bases. The ends were cut back, 2 bases at V and 5 bases at J, with 16 bases in the middle. CDR1 is KGHSH and CDR2 is LQKENI in the germline V gene. The CDR3 extends over 16 amino acids. CDR3 loop: CASSPSSRGGDQPQHF. DNA for the CDR3: TGTGCCAGCTCACCATCAAGCAGGGGAGGCGATCAGCCCCAGCATTTT.

The chain joins TRBV5-1 to TRBJ2-2; TRBD2 matches at 7 bases. V was clipped by 7 bases and J by 3 bases; unmatched bases: 6. The CDR3 is 14 amino acids. Germline values: CDR1 SGHRS, CDR2 YFSETQ. CDR3 sequence: CASAGRTDTGELFF. Here the CDR3 DNA reads TGCGCCAGCGCCGGGAGGACCGACACCGGGGAGCTGTTTTTT.